A selection of T cell receptor beta chains follows, all from one sample in a study of shared clonotypes between healthy human individuals. Produced via immunoSEQ multiplex PCR; TCRdb's table is partial and in-frame only. The table lists roughly 2.6 million clones, roughly nine tenths of them singletons. Sequencing used naive CD4+ T cells sorted from blood. Receptors were obtained from a man between 18 and 29 years old in good health. The CDR3 runs from the conserved cysteine through the conserved F or W. Fields, in order: clone size, J gene, D gene, V gene, CDR3 protein, CDR3 DNA. A D gene is named only where the DNA matches it firmly. The size of a clone is reported for some rows only, either as once, few or many, or as a class for expanded clones.

clone_size: NA
j_call: TRBJ2-1
d_call: NA
v_call: TRBV5-1
cdr3_aa: CASSLGTSSYNEQFF
cdr3_nt: TGCGCCAGCAGCTTGGGAACTAGCTCCTACAATGAGCAGTTCTTC

clone_size: NA
j_call: TRBJ2-7
d_call: NA
v_call: TRBV6-6
cdr3_aa: CASNSWDEQYF
cdr3_nt: TGTGCCAGCAACAGTTGGGACGAGCAGTACTTC

clone_size: few
j_call: TRBJ1-1
d_call: NA
v_call: TRBV10-1
cdr3_aa: CASSDGVLAEAFF
cdr3_nt: TGCGCCAGCAGTGACGGGGTCTTGGCTGAAGCTTTCTTT

clone_size: NA
j_call: TRBJ1-4
d_call: NA
v_call: TRBV10-3
cdr3_aa: CAISESAGVNEKLFF
cdr3_nt: TGTGCCATCAGTGAGTCCGCAGGGGTAAATGAAAAACTGTTTTTT

clone_size: NA
j_call: TRBJ2-6
d_call: NA
v_call: TRBV5-1
cdr3_aa: CASSPGLGGANVLTF
cdr3_nt: TGCGCCAGCAGCCCGGGGCTAGGTGGGGCCAACGTCCTGACTTTC

clone_size: NA
j_call: TRBJ1-2
d_call: NA
v_call: TRBV21-1
cdr3_aa: CASSKHRTPYGYTF
cdr3_nt: TGTGCCAGCAGCAAACACAGGACTCCCTATGGCTACACCTTC

clone_size: NA
j_call: TRBJ2-7
d_call: TRBD1
v_call: TRBV9
cdr3_aa: CASSPPGQGGEQYF
cdr3_nt: TGTGCCAGCTCACCGCCCGGACAGGGTGGTGAGCAGTACTTC

clone_size: once
j_call: TRBJ1-2
d_call: NA
v_call: TRBV27
cdr3_aa: CASSSRTANYGYTF
cdr3_nt: TGTGCCAGCAGTTCGCGGACAGCTAACTATGGCTACACCTTC

clone_size: NA
j_call: TRBJ2-7
d_call: TRBD1
v_call: TRBV6-5
cdr3_aa: CASSFQTGVYEQYF
cdr3_nt: TGTGCCAGCAGTTTCCAGACAGGGGTTTACGAGCAGTACTTC

clone_size: NA
j_call: TRBJ2-1
d_call: NA
v_call: TRBV7-2
cdr3_aa: CASSTIVLFGEQFF
cdr3_nt: TGTGCCAGCAGTACAATAGTTTTGTTCGGTGAGCAGTTCTTC

clone_size: NA
j_call: TRBJ1-1
d_call: NA
v_call: TRBV2
cdr3_aa: CASSEEGGTEAFF
cdr3_nt: TGTGCCAGCAGTGAGGAGGGTGGCACTGAAGCTTTCTTT

clone_size: once
j_call: TRBJ2-2
d_call: NA
v_call: TRBV30
cdr3_aa: CAQSGSNTGELFF
cdr3_nt: TGTGCCCAGAGCGGGTCGAACACCGGGGAGCTGTTTTTT

clone_size: NA
j_call: TRBJ2-5
d_call: NA
v_call: TRBV9
cdr3_aa: CASSAAPGGPQETQYF
cdr3_nt: TGTGCCAGCAGCGCAGCCCCCGGGGGGCCCCAAGAGACCCAGTACTTC

clone_size: NA
j_call: TRBJ1-5
d_call: NA
v_call: TRBV5-1
cdr3_aa: CASSLAGAPNQPQHF
cdr3_nt: TGCGCCAGCAGCTTGGCGGGGGCCCCCAATCAGCCCCAGCATTTT

clone_size: NA
j_call: TRBJ2-3
d_call: NA
v_call: TRBV7-2
cdr3_aa: CASSLARSGSTDTQYF
cdr3_nt: TGTGCCAGCAGCTTAGCTCGCAGCGGAAGCACAGATACGCAGTATTTT

clone_size: once
j_call: TRBJ2-2
d_call: NA
v_call: TRBV30
cdr3_aa: CAWATRVVRTGELFF
cdr3_nt: TGTGCCTGGGCGACCAGGGTGGTAAGGACCGGGGAGCTGTTTTTT

clone_size: NA
j_call: TRBJ2-7
d_call: NA
v_call: TRBV11-2
cdr3_aa: CASSSRYSYEQYF
cdr3_nt: TGTGCCAGCAGCTCCAGATACTCCTACGAGCAGTACTTC

clone_size: NA
j_call: TRBJ2-5
d_call: TRBD2
v_call: TRBV30
cdr3_aa: CAWSVWGGETQYF
cdr3_nt: TGTGCCTGGAGTGTCTGGGGGGGAGAGACCCAGTACTTC

clone_size: NA
j_call: TRBJ2-7
d_call: NA
v_call: TRBV28
cdr3_aa: CASSEMGGIAYEQYF
cdr3_nt: TGTGCCAGCAGTGAAATGGGGGGCATAGCCTACGAGCAGTACTTC

clone_size: NA
j_call: TRBJ2-2
d_call: NA
v_call: TRBV30
cdr3_aa: CAWNNEGAGELFF
cdr3_nt: TGTGCCTGGAATAACGAGGGTGCCGGGGAGCTGTTTTTT

clone_size: NA
j_call: TRBJ2-7
d_call: TRBD2
v_call: TRBV19
cdr3_aa: CASSIGPAASGSYEQYF
cdr3_nt: TGTGCCAGTAGTATAGGGCCCGCGGCTAGCGGGTCCTACGAGCAGTACTTC

clone_size: NA
j_call: TRBJ1-4
d_call: NA
v_call: TRBV11-2
cdr3_aa: CASSLLARALNEKLFF
cdr3_nt: TGTGCCAGCAGTCTCCTTGCCCGGGCCCTTAATGAAAAACTGTTTTTT

clone_size: NA
j_call: TRBJ1-6
d_call: NA
v_call: TRBV4-2
cdr3_aa: CASSQEGQINSPLHF
cdr3_nt: TGTGCCAGCAGCCAAGAGGGCCAGATAAATTCACCCCTCCACTTT

clone_size: NA
j_call: TRBJ2-7
d_call: NA
v_call: TRBV14
cdr3_aa: CASSPDYLGGVYEQYF
cdr3_nt: TGTGCCAGCAGCCCCGATTACTTAGGGGGGGTCTACGAGCAGTACTTC

clone_size: NA
j_call: TRBJ1-6
d_call: TRBD1
v_call: TRBV4-1
cdr3_aa: CASSPGDRGSPLHF
cdr3_nt: TGCGCCAGCAGCCCCGGGGACAGGGGATCACCCCTCCACTTT

clone_size: NA
j_call: TRBJ1-1
d_call: TRBD1
v_call: TRBV6-5
cdr3_aa: CASSRRGQGPEAFF
cdr3_nt: TGTGCCAGCAGCCGCCGGGGACAGGGCCCAGAAGCTTTCTTT

clone_size: NA
j_call: TRBJ1-4
d_call: NA
v_call: TRBV7-9
cdr3_aa: CASSVTGTLMNEKLFF
cdr3_nt: TGTGCCAGCAGCGTCACCGGGACACTTATGAATGAAAAACTGTTTTTT

clone_size: NA
j_call: TRBJ2-7
d_call: NA
v_call: TRBV6-5
cdr3_aa: CASMWRGSYEQYF
cdr3_nt: TGTGCCAGCATGTGGAGGGGGTCCTACGAGCAGTACTTC

clone_size: NA
j_call: TRBJ2-3
d_call: NA
v_call: TRBV11-2
cdr3_aa: CASSRTPDTQYF
cdr3_nt: TGTGCCAGCAGCCGGACACCAGATACGCAGTATTTT

clone_size: NA
j_call: TRBJ2-1
d_call: TRBD2
v_call: TRBV5-4
cdr3_aa: CASSLGWTSGEDEQFF
cdr3_nt: TGTGCCAGCAGCTTGGGCTGGACTAGCGGGGAAGATGAGCAGTTCTTC

clone_size: NA
j_call: TRBJ2-1
d_call: TRBD2
v_call: TRBV25-1
cdr3_aa: CASRGSGGQSSYNEQFF
cdr3_nt: TGTGCCAGCAGAGGTAGCGGGGGGCAGAGCTCCTACAATGAGCAGTTCTTC

clone_size: NA
j_call: TRBJ1-2
d_call: NA
v_call: TRBV2
cdr3_aa: CASRLNGGYTF
cdr3_nt: TGTGCCAGCAGACTCAATGGTGGCTACACCTTC

clone_size: NA
j_call: TRBJ2-7
d_call: TRBD2
v_call: TRBV5-4
cdr3_aa: CAGSSPGLAGGYEQYF
cdr3_nt: TGTGCCGGCAGCTCCCCGGGACTAGCGGGAGGTTACGAGCAGTACTTC

clone_size: NA
j_call: TRBJ2-2
d_call: TRBD2
v_call: TRBV14
cdr3_aa: CASSRRRAGGPIDTGELFF
cdr3_nt: TGTGCCAGCAGCCGTCGGCGAGCGGGGGGGCCAATAGACACCGGGGAGCTGTTTTTT

clone_size: NA
j_call: TRBJ1-2
d_call: NA
v_call: TRBV30
cdr3_aa: CAWSRGLYGYTF
cdr3_nt: TGTGCCTGGAGTCGGGGGCTCTATGGCTACACCTTC

clone_size: NA
j_call: TRBJ2-1
d_call: TRBD2
v_call: TRBV18
cdr3_aa: CASSPPGLADYNEQFF
cdr3_nt: TGTGCCAGCTCACCTCCGGGACTAGCGGACTACAATGAGCAGTTCTTC

clone_size: NA
j_call: TRBJ1-2
d_call: NA
v_call: TRBV10-3
cdr3_aa: CAAQGGELNYGYTF
cdr3_nt: TGTGCCGCGCAAGGGGGGGAACTGAACTATGGCTACACCTTC

clone_size: NA
j_call: TRBJ2-1
d_call: TRBD2
v_call: TRBV7-9
cdr3_aa: CASSPLGLAGSYNEQFF
cdr3_nt: TGTGCCAGCAGCCCCCTGGGACTAGCGGGGTCATACAATGAGCAGTTCTTC

clone_size: NA
j_call: TRBJ2-7
d_call: NA
v_call: TRBV10-1
cdr3_aa: CASSESPGSEQYF
cdr3_nt: TGCGCCAGCAGTGAGTCGCCGGGGTCCGAGCAGTACTTC

clone_size: few
j_call: TRBJ2-7
d_call: NA
v_call: TRBV18
cdr3_aa: CASSPQGSYEQYF
cdr3_nt: TGTGCCAGCTCACCCCAGGGTTCCTACGAGCAGTACTTC

clone_size: once
j_call: TRBJ2-5
d_call: NA
v_call: TRBV5-4
cdr3_aa: CASSFRGSETQYF
cdr3_nt: TGTGCCAGCAGCTTCAGGGGATCAGAGACCCAGTACTTC

clone_size: once
j_call: TRBJ2-2
d_call: NA
v_call: TRBV9
cdr3_aa: CASSVAIARGIGELFF
cdr3_nt: TGTGCCAGCAGCGTAGCTATCGCTAGGGGGATCGGGGAGCTGTTTTTT

clone_size: NA
j_call: TRBJ2-5
d_call: NA
v_call: TRBV18
cdr3_aa: CASSQETQYF
cdr3_nt: TGTGCCAGCTCGCAAGAGACCCAGTACTTC

clone_size: once
j_call: TRBJ2-1
d_call: NA
v_call: TRBV4-1
cdr3_aa: CASSQEVVGRNEQFF
cdr3_nt: TGCGCCAGCAGCCAAGAAGTGGTCGGGAGAAATGAGCAGTTCTTC

clone_size: NA
j_call: TRBJ2-1
d_call: NA
v_call: TRBV2
cdr3_aa: CASSGRTEQFF
cdr3_nt: TGTGCCAGCAGTGGCCGAACGGAGCAGTTCTTC

clone_size: NA
j_call: TRBJ2-5
d_call: NA
v_call: TRBV5-1
cdr3_aa: CASSLAYQSGETQYF
cdr3_nt: TGCGCCAGCAGCTTGGCCTACCAGTCGGGGGAGACCCAGTACTTC

clone_size: NA
j_call: TRBJ2-7
d_call: TRBD2
v_call: TRBV5-1
cdr3_aa: CASSLRTTSGGEANSYEQYF
cdr3_nt: TGCGCCAGCAGCTTGCGGACGACTAGCGGGGGGGAGGCCAATAGCTACGAGCAGTACTTC

clone_size: NA
j_call: TRBJ2-7
d_call: NA
v_call: TRBV5-5
cdr3_aa: CASSWVGESYEQYF
cdr3_nt: TGTGCCAGCAGCTGGGTGGGGGAAAGCTACGAGCAGTACTTC

clone_size: NA
j_call: TRBJ1-6
d_call: NA
v_call: TRBV30
cdr3_aa: CAWRGGDYNSPLHF
cdr3_nt: TGTGCCTGGAGAGGCGGCGACTATAATTCACCCCTCCACTTT